These 30 T cell receptor beta chains were all obtained from the same sample, sequenced in a study of identifying expanded T cells in peripheral blood. Assay: immunoSEQ multiplex PCR; the TCRdb copy retains only in-frame clones and omits some. In the table there are 120,000 or so clones, approximately 84% of which are singletons. Sequencing used blood. The receptors shown here come from a person aged 18-70 years in good health.

The V gene is TRBV4-1, the J gene TRBJ1-2, with D perhaps matching TRBD1 (5 bases). The length of the CDR3 is 14 residues. CDR1 is MGHRA, CDR2 YSYEKL, per germline. V was cut by 0 bases and J by 8 bases, with 13 bases left in between. The CDR3 nucleotides read TGCGCCAGCAGCCAAGATATAGCGAGGGACGGCTACACCTTC. It codes for CASSQDIARDGYTF.

In this sample, this clone turned up a few times. The J gene is TRBJ2-1, the V gene TRBV7-2; no clear D gene. In germline, CDR1 is SGHTA, CDR2 FQGNSA. The CDR3 contains 13 residues. V was pared by 4 bases and J by 5 bases, with 9 bases between. The CDR3 DNA is TGTGCCAGCAGCTATTATCAGGACAATGAGCAGTTCTTC. This gives the protein CASSYYQDNEQFF.

This clone has just one count. The chain recombines TRBV7-9 with TRBJ2-3; a weak D match, TRBD1 (5 bases). Trimming left V 3 bases short and J 5 bases short, with 9 bases between. The germline V gene encodes CDR1 SEHNR and CDR2 FQNEAQ (reference sequence). CDR3 length: 13 amino acids. In DNA, the CDR3 is TGTGCCAGCAGCTTGCAGGGCGTAGATACGCAGTATTTT. Translated: CASSLQGVDTQYF.

The chain has TRBV10-3 and TRBJ2-7; 10 bases map to TRBD2. V lost 10 bases, J lost 4 bases, and 25 bases stayed unmatched. CDR1 ENHRY and CDR2 SYGVKD come from the germline V gene. This CDR3 contains 19 residues. CDR3 sequence reads: CATTAGGPHSIRPSYEQYF. CDR3 nucleotides: TGTGCCACTACAGCGGGGGGGCCTCACTCGATTCGTCCGAGTTACGAGCAGTACTTC.

This chain links TRBV4-3 with TRBJ2-2; D is unclear. Germline-derived CDR1 and CDR2 are LGHNA and YSLEER. The CDR3 has 13 amino acids. V lost 1 base and J lost 5, with 5 bases in between. The CDR3 spells CASSQAPTGELFF. DNA for the CDR3: TGCGCCAGCAGCCAAGCCCCGACCGGGGAGCTGTTTTTT.

V and J are TRBV4-1 and TRBJ1-2, with 12 bases identical to TRBD1. The CDR3 length is 16 residues. Germline values: CDR1 MGHRA, CDR2 YSYEKL. V lost 3 bases and J lost 5; bases outside the gene matches: 7. CDR3 region: CASSQAPGQGAYGYTF. CDR3 DNA sequence: TGCGCCAGCAGCCAGGCTCCGGGACAGGGGGCATATGGCTACACCTTC.

The CDR3 protein is CASSSDRGANTGELFF. The CDR3 bases are TGCGCCAGCAGCTCGGACAGGGGAGCGAACACCGGGGAGCTGTTTTTT. The chain has TRBV5-1 and TRBJ2-2, with 9 bases lining up with TRBD1. Per the germline V gene, CDR1 is SGHRS and CDR2 is YFSETQ. This CDR3 is built from 16 residues. V dropped 3 bases and J dropped 0; count of bases not matched to a gene: 3.

This clone was detected many times. CDR3 residues: CASSIRGYGYTF. The CDR3 DNA reads TGTGCCAGTAGTATAAGGGGTTATGGCTACACCTTC. J is TRBJ1-2 and V is TRBV19; TRBD1 might be the D (5 bases). The CDR3 runs to 12 residues. Germline V gene data show CDR1 as LNHDA and CDR2 as SQIVND (reference sequence). V was cut by 2 bases and J by 5 bases, with 6 bases left in between.

The chain has TRBV19 and TRBJ1-1; 7 bases agree with TRBD1. Germline CDR1 LNHDA, CDR2 SQIVND (reference sequence). CDR3 length: 15 residues. Losses at the gene ends were 6 bases for V and 3 bases for J; bases not matched to a gene: 10. DNA of the CDR3: TGTGCCAGTAGCATATTCCGGGACAGATACACTGAAGCTTTCTTT. The encoded protein is CASSIFRDRYTEAFF.

This clone was recorded only once. V gene TRBV4-3 combines with J gene TRBJ2-3; no clear D. V was pared by 0 bases and J by 2 bases, with 12 bases between. Germline CDR1 is LGHNA and CDR2 is YSLEER. The CDR3 length is 16 residues. CDR3 sequence: CASSQDLPLSTDTQYF. The CDR3 nucleotides are TGCGCCAGCAGCCAAGATCTGCCGCTGTCCACAGATACGCAGTATTTT.

The chain recombines TRBV19 with TRBJ1-1; TRBD1 might be the D (6 bases). Trimming shortened V by 0 bases and J by 8 bases, and 10 bases separated the two germline ends. The CDR3 spans 13 residues. CDR1 is LNHDA, CDR2 SQIVND, per germline (reference sequence). For the CDR3, the DNA is TGTGCCAGTAGTATAGACAGGGGCCTAGAAGCTTTCTTT. Amino acids: CASSIDRGLEAFF.

The chain links TRBV5-4 to TRBJ1-1; D is undetermined. Germline CDR1 and CDR2: SGHNT and YYREEE (reference sequence). This CDR3 has 16 residues. V was clipped by 0 bases and J by 1 base, with 13 bases between them. The CDR3 protein is CASSLVGRLPNTEAFF. The CDR3 DNA follows: TGTGCCAGCAGCTTGGTTGGGAGGCTTCCGAACACTGAAGCTTTCTTT.

This chain connects TRBV7-6 to TRBJ1-2; D perhaps matches TRBD1 (6 bases). The V end lost 4 bases, the J end lost 0 bases, and 12 bases lay between the germline ends. Looked up from germline, CDR1 is SGHVS and CDR2 is FNYEAQ. The CDR3 extends over 15 amino acids. CDR3 sequence reads: CASSWGAGSNYGYTF. Here the CDR3 DNA reads TGTGCCAGCAGCTGGGGGGCCGGGTCTAACTATGGCTACACCTTC.

The chain carries TRBV5-1 and TRBJ1-4, with TRBD1 as a possible D gene (5 bases). Germline CDR1 is SGHRS and CDR2 is YFSETQ. V lost 5 bases and J 5 bases, leaving 10 bases between the germline ends. The CDR3 loop spans 13 amino acids. The DNA of the CDR3 is TGCGCCAGCAGGGTTGGGGGAAATGAAAAACTGTTTTTT. Amino acids: CASRVGGNEKLFF. The variable domain in full, with the rest retrieved from reference TRBV5-1 and TRBJ1-4, is KAGVTQTPRYLIKTRGQQVTLSCSPISGHRSVSWYQQTPGQGLQFLFEYFSETQRNKGNFPGRFSGRQFSNSRSEMNVSTLELGDSALYLCASRVGGNEKLFFGSGTQLSVL.

The chain employs TRBV14 and TRBJ2-1; 10 nucleotides match TRBD2. With V trimmed by 4 bases and J by 0 bases, 9 bases remained unmatched. This CDR3 has 18 residues. Germline V CDR1 and CDR2: SGHDN, FVKESK. Written as DNA, the CDR3 is TGTGCCAGCAGCCCAAGGACTAGCGGATACAGCTCCTACAATGAGCAGTTCTTC. Its protein is CASSPRTSGYSSYNEQFF.

This sequence joins TRBV19 and TRBJ1-1; D ambiguous. Per germline, CDR1 LNHDA and CDR2 SQIVND (reference sequence). V lost 2 bases and J 7 bases, leaving 8 bases between the germline ends. The CDR3 contains 12 residues. The CDR3 sequence is CASSISRNEAFF. CDR3 DNA sequence: TGTGCCAGTAGTATAAGTCGGAATGAAGCTTTCTTT.

This clone turned up a few times. The V gene is TRBV7-6, the J gene TRBJ2-6, with D unresolved. The CDR3 spans 14 residues. V lost 4 bases and J lost 0, with 4 bases in between. Germline-derived CDR1 and CDR2 are SGHVS and FNYEAQ. For the CDR3, the DNA is TGTGCCAGCAGCTCTTTCTCTGGGGCCAACGTCCTGACTTTC. Translated: CASSSFSGANVLTF.

The V call is TRBV5-1, the J call TRBJ2-7, with 12 bases fitting TRBD2. The CDR3 runs 14 residues. V was pared by 4 bases and J by 3 bases, with 2 bases of the junction left unmatched. Germline CDR1 and CDR2: SGHRS and YFSETQ. CDR3 amino acids: CASSLAGGHYEQYF. CDR3 coding DNA: TGCGCCAGCAGCCTAGCGGGGGGGCACTACGAGCAGTACTTC.

CDR3 DNA: TGTGCTAGTGGTTTGGTACCCGAATTTAACGGTTTCACGCTGCTGGGGCCCCAGCATTTT. Residues: CASGLVPEFNGFTLLGPQHF. The chain joins TRBV12-5 to TRBJ1-5, with D unclear. The germline CDR1 and CDR2 sequences are LGHNT and FRNRAP. This CDR3 is built from 20 residues. V was cut by 0 bases and J by 9 bases, with 30 bases left in between.

CDR3 in DNA: TGTGGGGGGTCGGACAGTACATGGGAGACCCAGTACTTC. Translating it yields CGGSDSTWETQYF. The chain joins TRBV30 to TRBJ2-5, with a weak D call TRBD1 (6 bases). The CDR3 loop spans 13 amino acids. Germline values: CDR1 GTSNPN, CDR2 SVGIG (reference sequence).

The J gene is TRBJ1-2, the V gene TRBV7-2, with D possibly being TRBD1 (5 bases). The CDR3 runs 15 residues. From germline, CDR1 is SGHTA and CDR2 FQGNSA. The germline V and J ends were trimmed by 2 bases and 4 bases, with 14 bases remaining between them. CDR3 nucleotide sequence: TGTGCCAGCAGCTTAACGGGGCTCGCTGGCTATGGCTACACCTTC. This encodes CASSLTGLAGYGYTF.

The rearrangement joins TRBV18 to TRBJ1-1; D not certain. Germline CDR1 reads KGHSH; CDR2 reads LQKENI. V lost 3 bases, J lost 4 bases, and 12 bases lay in between. The CDR3 length is 14 residues. CDR3 nucleotides: TGTGCCAGCTCACCCCCGTCTAGGGCCACTGAAGCTTTCTTT. Protein product: CASSPPSRATEAFF.

This chain uses TRBV11-1 with TRBJ1-2; D gene uncertain. The V end lost 2 bases, the J end lost 4 bases, and 26 bases lay between the germline ends. The CDR3 is 19 amino acids. Germline CDR1 is SGHAT and CDR2 is FQDESV (reference sequence). CDR3 in DNA: TGTGCCAGCAGCTTATGTAACTCGGACTACAACTTGTGGTTCTATGGCTACACCTTC. This sequence encodes CASSLCNSDYNLWFYGYTF. Full variable domain (remainder filled in from reference TRBV11-1 and TRBJ1-2): EAEVAQSPRYKITEKSQAVAFWCDPISGHATLYWYRQILGQGPELLVQFQDESVVDDSQLPKDRFSAERLKGVDSTLKIQPAELGDSAMYLCASSLCNSDYNLWFYGYTFGSGTRLTVV.

This rearrangement joins TRBV5-1 to TRBJ1-5, with 12 positions matching TRBD1. The CDR3 sequence is 15 residues long. Germline assignment: CDR1 SGHRS and CDR2 YFSETQ. Trimming took 4 bases from V and 7 from J; bases not matched to a gene: 6. Here the CDR3 reads CASSTGQGAGQPQHF. The CDR3 DNA sequence: TGCGCCAGCAGCACGGGACAGGGGGCGGGACAGCCCCAGCATTTT.

A remark on this clone: A read error may produce the germline difference seen at one junction end. The chain recombines TRBV5-3 with TRBJ2-7, with 7 bases that match TRBD1. TRBV5-3 is classed as an ORF, of uncertain function. The CDR3 consists of 15 residues. CDR3: CARIVRRDSSFEQYF. In DNA, the CDR3 is TGTGCCAGAATCGTTCGCCGGGACAGTTCCTTCGAGCAGTACTTC.

V usage is TRBV4-1 and J usage is TRBJ2-7, with 7 bases that match TRBD1. The CDR3 is 15 residues long. The germline V gene has CDR1 MGHRA and CDR2 YSYEKL. V lost 1 base to trimming and J lost 2 bases; unmatched junction nucleotides: 5. In DNA form, the CDR3 reads TGCGCCAGCAGCCAAGTGGTGGGACAGACCTACGAGCAGTACTTC. This encodes CASSQVVGQTYEQYF.

This clone was recorded a few times. The chain links TRBV6-1 to TRBJ2-2, with D hard to call. V shed 3 bases and J shed 5 bases, with 4 bases lying between them. This CDR3 is 12 amino acids long. Germline-derived CDR1 and CDR2 are MNHNS and SASEGT. CDR3 bases: TGTGCCAGCAGTGACATTACCGGGGAGCTGTTTTTT. It specifies CASSDITGELFF.

This rearrangement joins TRBV6-5 to TRBJ2-3; the match to TRBD2 covers 8 bases. Trimming removed 6 bases from V and 4 bases from J; junction bases left unmatched: 9. Germline V gene data show CDR1 as MNHEY and CDR2 as SVGAGI. The CDR3 spans 15 residues. The CDR3 region is CASSLSGGLADTQYF. CDR3 DNA: TGTGCCAGCAGCCTCTCGGGGGGGCTGGCAGATACGCAGTATTTT.

This chain links TRBV11-1 with TRBJ1-2, with D unresolved. Germline CDR1 is SGHAT and CDR2 is FQDESV (reference sequence). The CDR3 extends over 13 amino acids. The V end was cut by 0 bases, the J end by 2 bases, with 4 bases between. In nucleotides, the CDR3 is TGTGCCAGCAGCTTAGCCCAGAACTATGGCTACACCTTC. This sequence encodes CASSLAQNYGYTF.

The sample holds one count of this clone. At one end, the junction sequence differs from germline, possibly due to a read error. The chain recombines TRBV5-1 with TRBJ2-5; D possibly matches TRBD1 or TRBD2 (6 bases each). This CDR3 has 14 amino acids. The germline V gene encodes CDR1 SGHRS and CDR2 YFSETQ. The CDR3 loop reads CASSSQGGIEAQYF. For the CDR3, the DNA is TGCGCCAGCAGCTCCCAAGGGGGGATAGAGGCCCAGTACTTC.